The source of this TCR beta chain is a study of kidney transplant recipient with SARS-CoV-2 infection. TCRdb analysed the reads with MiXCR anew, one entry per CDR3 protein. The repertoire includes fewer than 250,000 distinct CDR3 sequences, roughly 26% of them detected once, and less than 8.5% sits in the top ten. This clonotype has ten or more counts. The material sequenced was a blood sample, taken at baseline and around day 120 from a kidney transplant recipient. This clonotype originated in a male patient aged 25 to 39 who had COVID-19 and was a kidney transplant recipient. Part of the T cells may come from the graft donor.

CDR3 nucleotide sequence: TGTGCCAGCTCACCGCGGACTAGCGGGAGTGTGAATACGCAGTATTTT. It specifies CASSPRTSGSVNTQYF. The rearrangement joins TRBV18 to TRBJ2-3; TRBD2 matches 13 bases. The germline gives CDR1 KGHSH, CDR2 LQKENI. There are 16 residues in the CDR3. Unmatched junction bases numbered 7, after V lost 3 bases and J lost 7 bases.